Listed below are T cell receptor beta chains from one sample, sequenced in a study of blood T cell repertoires in COVID-19. Generated by immunoSEQ multiplex PCR, the TCRdb table keeps only in-frame clones and is missing some. Here the sample spans 400,000 to 450,000 clones, 90% being singletons. Sequenced: PBMCs or T cells enriched from blood (not recorded which). The receptors derive from a man aged 18-30 years who had recovered from COVID-19. Each CDR3 is given with its conserved first and last residue. A D gene is named only where the DNA matches it firmly.

J: TRBJ2-2; V: TRBV19; D: TRBD2; DNA: TGTGCCAGTAGTCAGTCGACTAGCGGGGGCAGGACCGGGGAGCTGTTTTTT; CDR3: CASSQSTSGGRTGELFF
J: TRBJ1-1; V: TRBV27; D: TRBD1; DNA: TGTGCCAGCAGCATCCGGGACAGGGGGTTGGGCACTGAAGCTTTCTTT; CDR3: CASSIRDRGLGTEAFF
J: TRBJ1-3; V: TRBV9; D: -; DNA: TGTGCCAGCAGCGACCGCCCGGGAAACTCTGGAAACACCATATATTTT; CDR3: CASSDRPGNSGNTIYF
J: TRBJ2-3; V: TRBV12-3/TRBV12-4; D: TRBD2; DNA: TGTGCCAGCGGGGGACTAGCGGGGAATACGCAGTATTTT; CDR3: CASGGLAGNTQYF
J: TRBJ1-3; V: TRBV28; D: -; DNA: TGTGCCAGCAGTCCCCACAGGGTTAGAGCTGGAAACACCATATATTTT; CDR3: CASSPHRVRAGNTIYF
J: TRBJ1-1; V: TRBV18; D: -; DNA: TGTGCCAGCGAACCTCTAGGCGGGAACACTGAAGCTTTCTTT; CDR3: CASEPLGGNTEAFF
J: TRBJ2-1; V: TRBV11-2; D: -; DNA: TGTGCCAGCAGCGTGAGCCTCTCCTACAATGAGCAGTTCTTC; CDR3: CASSVSLSYNEQFF
J: TRBJ2-1; V: TRBV5-1; D: -; DNA: TGCGCCAGCAGTCTTTCACGGGGGACCTACAATGAGCAGTTCTTC; CDR3: CASSLSRGTYNEQFF
J: TRBJ1-2; V: TRBV2; D: TRBD1; DNA: TGTGCCAGCAGTGTCGGTCGACAGGGTCCCTATGGCTACACCTTC; CDR3: CASSVGRQGPYGYTF
J: TRBJ1-2; V: TRBV5-4; D: TRBD1; DNA: TGTGCCCTCACCCAACGGCCGGGACAGGCCTTAGGCTACACCTTC; CDR3: CALTQRPGQALGYTF
J: TRBJ1-2; V: TRBV24-1; D: -; DNA: TGTGCCACGTATCCGCGCGGGGCTCGCGGCTACACCTTC; CDR3: CATYPRGARGYTF
J: TRBJ2-6; V: TRBV7-6; D: -; DNA: TGTGCCAGCAGCAGCCGACCAGGGACTGGGGCCAACGTCCTGACTTTC; CDR3: CASSSRPGTGANVLTF
J: TRBJ1-5; V: TRBV27; D: -; DNA: TGTGCCAGCAGTGCACAGGGTCGGAGCAATCAGCCCCAGCATTTT; CDR3: CASSAQGRSNQPQHF
J: TRBJ1-2; V: TRBV19; D: -; DNA: TGTGCCAGTCGCCCCCCAGGGGCCGGCTATGGCTACACCTTC; CDR3: CASRPPGAGYGYTF
J: TRBJ1-2; V: TRBV21-1; D: -; DNA: TGTGCCAGCAGCAAATGTTCAGAACATGTTCACCCCTTATATGGCTACACCTTC; CDR3: CASSKCSEHVHPLYGYTF
J: TRBJ1-5; V: TRBV5-4; D: -; DNA: TGTGCCAGCAGCCTGGACAGTGGGCCCAATCAGCCCCAGCATTTT; CDR3: CASSLDSGPNQPQHF
J: TRBJ2-2; V: TRBV4-1; D: TRBD2; DNA: TGCGCCAGCAGCCAAGATGGCGGGGGAACCGGGGAGCTGTTTTTT; CDR3: CASSQDGGGTGELFF
J: TRBJ2-7; V: TRBV7-6; D: TRBD2; DNA: TGTGCCAGCAGTCGGGGGCGGGAGGGCCTAGGAGGCGAGCAGTACTTC; CDR3: CASSRGREGLGGEQYF
J: TRBJ2-7; V: TRBV19; D: -; DNA: TGTGCCAGTAGTCCTTCGGGTGGGGCCTCCGAGCAGTACTTC; CDR3: CASSPSGGASEQYF
J: TRBJ1-5; V: TRBV2; D: TRBD1; DNA: TGTGCCAGCAGTCTACAGGGGGCTCGTCAGCCCCAGCATTTT; CDR3: CASSLQGARQPQHF